Reported below is one TCR beta chain. No antigen is known for it. V was cut by 3 bases and J by 7 bases, with 3 bases left in between. CDR1 DFQATT and CDR2 SNEGSKA come from the germline V gene (reference sequence). This CDR3 contains 9 residues. With 60 Vbeta and 13 Jbeta primers, the PCR was carried out. Method: immunoSEQ multiplex PCR; TCRdb's copy keeps in-frame clones and lacks some. The sample carries about 130,000 clones, roughly 84% recorded once. This sample was taken from a study of cytomegalovirus exposure and HLA in healthy donors. Whole-study results and caveats: There were 150 to 200 TCR beta chains listed as cytomegalovirus-associated. In a later analysis, the majority of CMV-associated beta chains seemingly showed HLA restriction.

This chain connects TRBV20-1 to TRBJ1-2; D unresolved. The sequence derives from a girl aged 2 to 9 in good health and CMV-seronegative. Specimen: PBMCs. CDR3 sequence reads: CSASRGYTF. The CDR3 DNA is TGCAGTGCTAGTCGTGGCTACACCTTC.